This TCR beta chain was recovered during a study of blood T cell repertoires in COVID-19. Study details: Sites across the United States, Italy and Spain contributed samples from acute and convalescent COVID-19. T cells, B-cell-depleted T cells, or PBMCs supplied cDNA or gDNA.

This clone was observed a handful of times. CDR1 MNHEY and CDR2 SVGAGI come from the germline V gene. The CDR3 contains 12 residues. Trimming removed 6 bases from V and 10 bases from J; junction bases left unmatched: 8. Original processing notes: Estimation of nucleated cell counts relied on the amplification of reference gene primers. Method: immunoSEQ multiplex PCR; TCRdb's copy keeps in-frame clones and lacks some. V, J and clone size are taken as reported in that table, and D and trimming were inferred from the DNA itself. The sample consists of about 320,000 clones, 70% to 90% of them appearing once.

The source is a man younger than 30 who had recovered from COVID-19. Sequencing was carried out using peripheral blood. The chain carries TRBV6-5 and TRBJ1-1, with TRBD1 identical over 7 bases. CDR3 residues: CASSRTGVRAFF. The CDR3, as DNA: TGTGCCAGCAGCCGTACAGGGGTGAGAGCTTTCTTT.